The 20 T cell receptor beta chains below all came from one sample that was sequenced in a study of Graves' ophthalmopathy and Graves' hyperthyroidism. As the template, RNA transcripts were used to amplify TCR beta CDR3 regions. HTBI primers were employed in first-round RT-PCR, then a second-round multiplex PCR followed. One entry per CDR3 protein results from TCRdb running MiXCR on the multiplex PCR reads. The repertoire holds hundreds of thousands of distinct CDR3 sequences, with 20% to 25% as singletons. Sample: peripheral blood. These receptor sequences come from a woman aged 18-30 years with stable Graves' hyperthyroidism. Some clones in this sample may be carry-over from other donors' samples.

Ten or more counts support this clonotype. The chain joins TRBV20-1 to TRBJ2-7, with TRBD1 identical over 8 bases. CDR1 is DFQATT and CDR2 is SNEGSKA in the germline V gene (reference sequence). The J segment lost 3 bases and the V segment lost 5 bases, leaving 6 bases of the junction unmatched. CDR3 size: 13 residues. In nucleotides, the CDR3 is TGCAGTGCTGGACTACAGGGGGACTACGAGCAGTACTTC. It translates to CSAGLQGDYEQYF.

The rearrangement joins TRBV20-1 to TRBJ1-6; D is unclear. V was clipped by 2 bases and J by 9 bases, with 23 bases between them. This CDR3 is built from 17 residues. Germline V gene data show CDR1 as DFQATT and CDR2 as SNEGSKA (reference sequence). The DNA of the CDR3 is TGCAGTGCTAGATCTCCTACCGGGCCAATCATAGTTTCACCCCTCCACTTT. Its protein is CSARSPTGPIIVSPLHF.

In this sample, this clonotype turned up a few times. V gene TRBV7-6 combines with J gene TRBJ2-7; 8 positions match TRBD2. The CDR3 runs 14 residues. Germline V lookup: CDR1 SGHVS, CDR2 FNYEAQ. V shed 5 bases, J shed 6 bases, and the junction held 9 bases outside the gene matches. As DNA, the CDR3 is TGTGCCAGCAGCCGCGGGGGGCAGGGGCTCGAGCAGTACTTC. Protein product: CASSRGGQGLEQYF.

This chain uses TRBV6-2 or TRBV6-3 with TRBJ2-2; TRBD1 agrees at 7 bases. V lost 5 bases and J lost 6; bases outside the gene matches: 9. The CDR3 loop spans 15 amino acids. The germline gives CDR1 MNHEY, CDR2 SVGEGT. The CDR3 DNA is TGTGCCAGCAGTCGAATCAAGACAGGGCCCGGGGAGCTGTTTTTT. Translation gives CASSRIKTGPGELFF.

The rearrangement links TRBV2 to TRBJ2-5; 9 nucleotides line up with TRBD2. The V gene's germline CDR1 is SNHLY and CDR2 FYNNEI. J gave up 6 bases and V 4 bases, and 9 bases lay outside the gene matches. CDR3 size: 15 residues. CDR3 in amino acids: CASSVLLAGPQTQYF. As DNA, the CDR3 is TGTGCCAGCAGTGTATTACTAGCGGGCCCTCAGACCCAGTACTTC.

Many counts were recorded for this clonotype. The chain combines TRBV20-1 with TRBJ2-7; D possibly corresponds to TRBD1 (5 bases). The V and J ends lost 0 bases and 1 base respectively, with 10 bases between them. CDR1 and CDR2 from the germline V gene are DFQATT and SNEGSKA (reference sequence). The CDR3 length is 14 residues. CDR3 sequence reads: CSAREQARSYEQYF. DNA for the CDR3: TGCAGTGCTAGAGAACAGGCCCGTTCCTACGAGCAGTACTTC.

This clonotype was detected many times. The chain has TRBV6-1 and TRBJ1-1; TRBD1 matches 9 bases. This CDR3 has 16 residues. The germline CDR1 and CDR2 sequences are MNHNS and SASEGT. Losses at the gene ends were 5 bases for V and 3 bases for J; bases not matched to a gene: 10. In DNA form, the CDR3 reads TGTGCCAGCAGTACCCCCGAGGGACAGGGTGACACTGAAGCTTTCTTT. This translates into CASSTPEGQGDTEAFF.

This clonotype was observed at least ten times. In DNA form, the CDR3 reads TGTGCCAGCAGTCCGTGGATACTAGCGTCCTACAATGAGCAGTTCTTC. Residues: CASSPWILASYNEQFF. This sequence joins TRBV28 and TRBJ2-1; TRBD2 matches at 7 bases. In germline, CDR1 is MDHEN, CDR2 SYDVKM. The junction had 8 bases not matched to a gene; V was cut back by 5 bases and J by 1 base. The CDR3 length is 16 residues. Filled out from reference TRBV28 and TRBJ2-1, the complete variable domain reads DVKVTQSSRYLVKRTGEKVFLECVQDMDHENMFWYRQDPGLGLRLIYFSYDVKMKEKGDIPEGYSVSREKKERFSLILESASTNQTSMYLCASSPWILASYNEQFFGPGTRLTVL.

This clonotype has ten or more counts. This chain uses TRBV7-3 with TRBJ1-1, with TRBD1 identical over 7 bases. V lost 0 bases and J lost 6; bases outside the gene matches: 4. This CDR3 spans 14 amino acids. The germline V gene has CDR1 SGHTA and CDR2 FQGTGA. The CDR3 DNA sequence: TGTGCCAGCAGCTTAACCGGGACAGACCCTGAAGCTTTCTTT. This gives the protein CASSLTGTDPEAFF.

This clonotype was picked up a small number of times. The gene calls are TRBV20-1 and TRBJ1-2; D is uncertain. V was shortened by 1 base and J by 8 bases, with 11 bases between the two germline ends. CDR1 and CDR2 (germline): DFQATT, SNEGSKA (reference sequence). The CDR3 loop spans 12 amino acids. The CDR3 DNA reads as TGCAGTGCTAGAGTAAGGGCGGACGGCTACACCTTC. This sequence encodes CSARVRADGYTF.

The genes are TRBV28 and TRBJ2-5, with TRBD1 as a possible D gene (5 bases). This CDR3 is 13 amino acids long. V was cut by 7 bases and J by 5 bases, with 14 bases left in between. Germline values: CDR1 MDHEN, CDR2 SYDVKM. The CDR3 DNA reads TGTGCCAGCAAGGTGCAGGGCTGGGAGACCCAGTACTTC. Its protein is CASKVQGWETQYF.

The gene calls are TRBV30 and TRBJ2-2; D call uncertain. This CDR3 is 11 amino acids long. Germline V gives CDR1 GTSNPN, CDR2 SVGIG (reference sequence). Trimming took 2 bases from V and 7 from J, leaving 5 bases between them. Here the CDR3 DNA reads TGTGCCTGGAGTTTCGGCGGGGAGCTGTTTTTT. As protein: CAWSFGGELFF.

This clonotype was counted many times. The J gene is TRBJ1-1, the V gene TRBV6-5; D ambiguous. Germline loops: CDR1 MNHEY, CDR2 SVGAGI. V was pared by 0 bases and J by 4 bases, with 15 bases between. The CDR3 extends over 16 amino acids. Written as DNA, the CDR3 is TGTGCCAGCAGTTACTCTGGGGAGTCGTGGGGCACTGAAGCTTTCTTT. Its protein product is CASSYSGESWGTEAFF.

In its sample, this clonotype was seen many times. This may arise from a read error, as a much more abundant clone is one base away. The chain combines TRBV6-1 with TRBJ1-3; TRBD1 is a possible D gene (5 bases). Germline V gene sequence: CDR1 MNHNS, CDR2 SASEGT. Trimming removed 10 bases at V and 7 bases at J, with 17 bases between. The CDR3 contains 13 residues. CDR3 region: CANGAGLWNTIYF. In nucleotides, the CDR3 is TGTGCCAACGGGGCAGGGCTGTGGAACACCATATATTTT.

At least ten counts were recorded for this clonotype. The rearrangement uses TRBV28 and TRBJ1-5; possibly TRBD1 for D (6 bases). Trimming removed 2 bases from V and 3 bases from J, with 11 bases in between. The CDR3 has 15 amino acids. The germline gives CDR1 MDHEN, CDR2 SYDVKM. Here the CDR3 reads CASSLRRGANQPQHF. DNA for the CDR3: TGTGCCAGCAGTTTACGCAGGGGTGCCAATCAGCCCCAGCATTTT.

There are many counts of this clonotype. J is TRBJ1-5 and V is TRBV6-5, with a weak D call TRBD1 (6 bases). This CDR3 is built from 14 residues. V was trimmed by 6 bases and J by 3 bases, leaving 12 bases between them. CDR1 is MNHEY and CDR2 is SVGAGI in the germline V gene. The CDR3 reads CASRSHRDNQPQHF. The CDR3 bases are TGTGCCAGCAGGAGCCACAGGGACAATCAGCCCCAGCATTTT.

The chain employs TRBV20-1 and TRBJ2-2, with TRBD2 matching over 8 bases. V gave up 4 bases and J gave up 3 bases; unmatched junction bases: 7. The CDR3 loop spans 15 amino acids. Germline V gene data show CDR1 as DFQATT and CDR2 as SNEGSKA (reference sequence). The CDR3 sequence is CSAKDGGVHTGELFF. DNA for the CDR3: TGCAGTGCTAAAGACGGGGGGGTTCACACCGGGGAGCTGTTTTTT.

This clonotype was observed many times. V gene TRBV6-5 combines with J gene TRBJ1-1, with 8 bases fitting TRBD1. Germline CDR1 and CDR2: MNHEY and SVGAGI. This CDR3 region has 16 residues. Trimming cost V 2 bases and J 3 bases; bases outside gene matches: 8. The CDR3 coding sequence is TGTGCCAGCAGTTACGCCCCGGACAGGGTGGACACTGAAGCTTTCTTT. Its protein product is CASSYAPDRVDTEAFF.

This clonotype was picked up many times. The genes are TRBV11-2 and TRBJ2-5; D could derive from TRBD1 or TRBD2 (6 bases each). This CDR3 comprises 17 residues. The V gene lost 5 bases and the J gene lost 3 bases, with 22 bases spanning the gap. Germline loops: CDR1 SGHAT, CDR2 FQNNGV. CDR3: CASSTQIVGGTKETQYF. As DNA, the CDR3 is TGTGCCAGCAGCACCCAAATCGTGGGGGGCACAAAAGAGACCCAGTACTTC.

In this sample, this clonotype turned up many times. The J gene is TRBJ1-2, the V gene TRBV29-1; perhaps TRBD1 as D (5 bases). Germline CDR1 reads SQVTM; CDR2 reads ANQGSEA. V was pared by 3 bases and J by 8 bases, with 19 bases between. This CDR3 spans 14 amino acids. CDR3 region: CSVELVTAVSGYTF. The CDR3 DNA is TGCAGCGTTGAGTTGGTGACAGCCGTGAGCGGCTACACCTTC.